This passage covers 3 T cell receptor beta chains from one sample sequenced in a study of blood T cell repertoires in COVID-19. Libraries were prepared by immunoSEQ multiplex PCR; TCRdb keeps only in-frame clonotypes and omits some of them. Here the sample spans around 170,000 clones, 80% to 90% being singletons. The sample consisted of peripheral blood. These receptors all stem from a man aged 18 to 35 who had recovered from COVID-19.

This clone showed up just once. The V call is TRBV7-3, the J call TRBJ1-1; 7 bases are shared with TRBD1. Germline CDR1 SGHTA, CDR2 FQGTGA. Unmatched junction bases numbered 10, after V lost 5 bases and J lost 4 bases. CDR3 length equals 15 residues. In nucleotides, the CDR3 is TGTGCCAGCAGCCCCCTACAGGGGATGAGCACTGAAGCTTTCTTT. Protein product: CASSPLQGMSTEAFF.

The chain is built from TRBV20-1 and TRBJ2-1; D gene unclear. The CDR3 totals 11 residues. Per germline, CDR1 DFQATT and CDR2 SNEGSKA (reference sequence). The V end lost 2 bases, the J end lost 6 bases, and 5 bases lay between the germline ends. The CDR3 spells CSARSGNEQFF. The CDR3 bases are TGCAGTGCTAGATCCGGCAATGAGCAGTTCTTC.

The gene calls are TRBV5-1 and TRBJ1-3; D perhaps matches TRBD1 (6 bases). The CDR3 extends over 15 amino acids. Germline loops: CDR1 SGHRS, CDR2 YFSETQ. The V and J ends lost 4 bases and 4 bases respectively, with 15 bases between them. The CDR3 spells CASSLDGGPGNTIYF. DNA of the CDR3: TGCGCCAGCAGCCTGGACGGGGGGCCAGGAAACACCATATATTTT. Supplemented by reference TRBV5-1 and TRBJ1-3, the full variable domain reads KAGVTQTPRYLIKTRGQQVTLSCSPISGHRSVSWYQQTPGQGLQFLFEYFSETQRNKGNFPGRFSGRQFSNSRSEMNVSTLELGDSALYLCASSLDGGPGNTIYFGEGSWLTVV.